The 32 T cell receptor beta chains presented below share a single source sample, sequenced in a study of CD8 T cells in ankylosing spondylitis. TCRdb passed the 5' RACE reads through MiXCR, listing each CDR3 protein once. The table shows 150,000 to 200,000 distinct CDR3 sequences, with 11% occurring only once. The specimen was blood, either unsorted or a sorted T cell fraction (not recorded which). The receptors originated from a male donor with ankylosing spondylitis or in good health (not recorded which).

This clonotype has a count of ten or more. The chain joins TRBV12-3 or TRBV12-4 to TRBJ1-2, with 9 bases fitting TRBD1. J was trimmed by 5 bases and V by 5 bases; bases with no gene match: 6. The CDR3 spans 14 residues. The CDR3 reads CASSPVGQGYGYTF. The DNA for the CDR3 is TGTGCCAGCAGTCCCGTGGGACAGGGTTATGGCTACACCTTC.

In its sample, this clonotype was seen many times. The rearrangement uses TRBV12-3 or TRBV12-4 and TRBJ1-2; the match to TRBD1 covers 10 bases. This CDR3 has 18 residues. The V gene end was trimmed by 6 bases and the J gene end by 0 bases; junction bases not matched to a gene: 13. The CDR3 coding sequence is TGTGCCAGCAGCCCCCACCGGACAGGGGGGGACTCTAACTATGGCTACACCTTC. Amino acid sequence: CASSPHRTGGDSNYGYTF.

This clonotype showed up just a few times. The chain carries TRBV3-1 and TRBJ1-4; D unresolved. Germline V lookup: CDR1 LGHDT, CDR2 YNNKEL (reference sequence). V lost 6 bases and J lost 0, with 8 bases in between. This CDR3 contains 14 residues. The DNA of the CDR3 is TGTGCCAGCAGTCCAAGGACAACTAATGAAAAACTGTTTTTT. It codes for CASSPRTTNEKLFF.

J is TRBJ2-7 and V is TRBV6-1; the match to TRBD2 covers 10 bases. V was pared by 6 bases and J by 1 base, with 6 bases of the junction left unmatched. Germline-derived CDR1 and CDR2 are MNHNS and SASEGT. This CDR3 spans 15 amino acids. CDR3 nucleotide sequence: TGTGCCAGCAGGTCTCTAGCGGGGGCTTCCTACGAGCAGTACTTC. Amino acids: CASRSLAGASYEQYF.

This clonotype has at least ten counts. The chain carries TRBV20-1 and TRBJ2-7; D may be TRBD2 (6 bases). The CDR3 has 14 amino acids. Germline V lookup: CDR1 DFQATT, CDR2 SNEGSKA (reference sequence). V shed 4 bases and J shed 2 bases, with 15 bases lying between them. CDR3: CSATRGAGPYEQYF. The CDR3 region has the DNA TGCAGTGCTACCCGTGGGGCGGGGCCCTACGAGCAGTACTTC.

This clonotype has a handful of counts. This rearrangement joins TRBV10-1 to TRBJ1-1; D possibly corresponds to TRBD1 (6 bases). Trimming removed 5 bases from V and 8 bases from J, with 15 bases in between. This CDR3 spans 13 amino acids. Germline V gene lookup returns CDR1 WNHNN and CDR2 SYGVQD (reference sequence). CDR3 loop: CASSPTGYGEAFF. The DNA of the CDR3 is TGCGCCAGCAGTCCAACAGGGTATGGGGAAGCTTTCTTT.

The chain carries TRBV29-1 and TRBJ2-7; D may be TRBD1 or TRBD2 (6 bases each). The CDR3 loop spans 14 amino acids. CDR1 is SQVTM and CDR2 is ANQGSEA in the germline V gene. Trimming took 5 bases from V and 6 from J, leaving 20 bases between them. The CDR3 nucleotides read TGCAGCGTTATAGGTCAGGGGATGGAGGGCGAGCAGTACTTC. It yields the protein CSVIGQGMEGEQYF.

This clonotype occurred many times. This sequence joins TRBV3-1 and TRBJ1-2; D unresolved. Trimming took 1 base from V and 5 from J, leaving 11 bases between them. The CDR3 has 14 residues. CDR1 LGHDT and CDR2 YNNKEL come from the germline V gene (reference sequence). CDR3 sequence (DNA): TGTGCCAGCAGCCAAGGTCGGCGGGAATATGGCTACACCTTC. Protein sequence: CASSQGRREYGYTF. The entire variable domain, with the rest obtained from reference TRBV3-1 and TRBJ1-2, is as follows: DTAVSQTPKYLVTQMGNDKSIKCEQNLGHDTMYWYKQDSKKFLKIMFSYNNKELIINETVPNRFSPKSPDKAHLNLHINSLELGDSAVYFCASSQGRREYGYTFGSGTRLTVV.

The CDR3: CAITGSGEAVGTQYF. CDR3 in DNA: TGTGCCATCACCGGATCGGGGGAGGCCGTGGGTACGCAGTATTTT. The genes are TRBV10-3 and TRBJ2-3, with D perhaps TRBD2 (6 bases). CDR1 is ENHRY and CDR2 is SYGVKD in the germline V gene. The CDR3 runs to 15 residues. Trimming removed 7 bases at V and 8 bases at J, with 22 bases between.

Concerning this clonotype itself: Relative to the germline gene, one junction end is altered; a read error may explain this. The chain recombines TRBV28 with TRBJ1-5; 8 bases align to TRBD1. The CDR3 totals 15 residues. Germline CDR1 reads MDHEN; CDR2 reads SYDVKM. The CDR3 DNA reads TGTGCCAGCTCTACAGGGGGTGATGGCAATCCGCCCCAGCATTTT. Its translation: CASSTGGDGNPPQHF.

The sample holds many counts of this clonotype. The V and J genes are TRBV7-6 and TRBJ1-3, with a weak D call TRBD1 (6 bases). Germline CDR1 is SGHVS and CDR2 is FNYEAQ. The length of the CDR3 is 16 residues. Trimming pared 3 bases from V and 4 bases from J, leaving 16 bases between. The CDR3 protein is CASSFTSGDSGNTIYF. The DNA for the CDR3 is TGTGCCAGCAGCTTCACCTCAGGGGATAGCGGAAACACCATATATTTT.

The sample holds many counts of this clonotype. J is TRBJ1-1 and V is TRBV7-2, with TRBD1 as a possible D gene (6 bases). V was clipped by 0 bases and J by 4 bases, with 9 bases between them. The CDR3 totals 14 residues. The V gene's germline CDR1 is SGHTA and CDR2 FQGNSA. Written as DNA, the CDR3 is TGTGCCAGCAGCTTAGCCGGACAGAGCACTGAAGCTTTCTTT. It translates to CASSLAGQSTEAFF.

About this clonotype itself: This could be a read error, since a much larger clone is one nucleotide away. The V gene is TRBV20-1, the J gene TRBJ2-1, with D maybe TRBD1 (6 bases). Trimming removed 6 bases at V and 5 bases at J, with 17 bases between. The CDR3 runs 14 residues. Germline values: CDR1 DFQATT, CDR2 SNEGSKA (reference sequence). CDR3 protein: CSARKGEFHNEQFF. Here the CDR3 DNA reads TGCAGTGCCCGCAAGGGGGAGTTCCACAATGAGCAGTTCTTC.

J is TRBJ2-7 and V is TRBV4-3; no firm D call. The germline CDR1 and CDR2 sequences are LGHNA and YSLEER. V lost 0 bases and J lost 3, with 9 bases in between. This CDR3 spans 14 amino acids. The CDR3 DNA follows: TGCGCCAGCAGCCAAGATTTCACCCTCTACGAGCAGTACTTC. It specifies CASSQDFTLYEQYF.

There are a few counts of this clonotype. The chain couples TRBV11-2 to TRBJ2-7; D unresolved. V lost 1 base and J 7 bases, leaving 5 bases between the germline ends. The CDR3 is 11 amino acids. The germline gives CDR1 SGHAT, CDR2 FQNNGV. This chain's CDR3 is CASSLAGEQYF. The CDR3 nucleotides are TGTGCCAGCAGCTTAGCTGGAGAGCAGTACTTC.

The CDR3 DNA reads TGTGCCAGCAGCTTTGCGGGGGGGCGCATCGGGGAGCTGTTTTTT. Amino acid sequence: CASSFAGGRIGELFF. The J gene is TRBJ2-2, the V gene TRBV11-2; TRBD2 matches at 9 bases. With 3 bases clipped from V and 7 bases from J, the junction kept 6 bases outside the gene matches. This CDR3 spans 15 amino acids. Germline V gene data show CDR1 as SGHAT and CDR2 as FQNNGV.

The CDR3 here is CASSVGMDEDTEAFF. Here the CDR3 DNA reads TGTGCCAGCAGCGTAGGTATGGATGAGGACACTGAAGCTTTCTTT. This chain joins TRBV9 and TRBJ1-1; no clear D gene. V was clipped by 0 bases and J by 3 bases, with 12 bases between them. The CDR3 extends over 15 amino acids. The germline V gene encodes CDR1 SGDLS and CDR2 YYNGEE. The full variable domain, in which reference TRBV9 and TRBJ1-1 provide the parts outside the CDR3, is DSGVTQTPKHLITATGQRVTLRCSPRSGDLSVYWYQQSLDQGLQFLIQYYNGEERAKGNILERFSAQQFPDLHSELNLSSLELGDSALYFCASSVGMDEDTEAFFGQGTRLTVV.

DNA for the CDR3: TGCAGTGCCAGGACAGGGTTGGAAACGGACACTGAAGCTTTCTTT. It yields the protein CSARTGLETDTEAFF. This sequence joins TRBV20-1 and TRBJ1-1, with 8 bases aligning to TRBD1. Germline V lookup: CDR1 DFQATT, CDR2 SNEGSKA (reference sequence). V lost 6 bases to trimming and J lost 3 bases; unmatched junction nucleotides: 12. This CDR3 has 15 amino acids.

This clonotype was counted at least ten times. The chain couples TRBV3-1 to TRBJ1-2; no clear D. V lost 0 bases to trimming and J lost 3 bases, with 5 bases between them. Germline CDR1 is LGHDT and CDR2 is YNNKEL (reference sequence). The CDR3 length is 13 residues. The CDR3 is CASSQERHYGYTF. The CDR3 region has the DNA TGTGCCAGCAGCCAAGAAAGGCACTATGGCTACACCTTC. Complete variable domain (other parts from reference TRBV3-1 and TRBJ1-2): DTAVSQTPKYLVTQMGNDKSIKCEQNLGHDTMYWYKQDSKKFLKIMFSYNNKELIINETVPNRFSPKSPDKAHLNLHINSLELGDSAVYFCASSQERHYGYTFGSGTRLTVV.

Comment on this clonotype: This may come from a read error, since a much larger clone is one base off. The rearrangement uses TRBV5-1 and TRBJ1-1; D perhaps matches TRBD1 (6 bases). V lost 9 bases to trimming and J lost 4 bases, with 22 bases between them. CDR1 is SGHRS, CDR2 YFSETQ, per germline. This CDR3 has 15 amino acids. The CDR3 spells CATASGERMSTEAFF. CDR3 coding DNA: TGCGCCACCGCCTCAGGGGAGAGGATGAGCACTGAAGCTTTCTTT.

This clonotype came up a few times. The chain recombines TRBV9 with TRBJ2-5; 8 positions match TRBD2. V dropped 7 bases and J dropped 5; count of bases not matched to a gene: 16. The germline V gene has CDR1 SGDLS and CDR2 YYNGEE. CDR3 length: 16 residues. The CDR3 coding sequence is TGTGCCAGCGCCGGGGGGGGGAGGGGGTCCGGTGAGACCCAGTACTTC. Translation gives CASAGGGRGSGETQYF.

This rearrangement joins TRBV7-9 to TRBJ2-6, with D perhaps TRBD1 (6 bases). The length of the CDR3 is 16 residues. CDR1 and CDR2 (germline): SEHNR, FQNEAQ (reference sequence). V lost 5 bases and J lost 4, with 15 bases in between. This CDR3 reads CASSTQGSLGANVLTF. DNA of the CDR3: TGTGCCAGCAGCACACAGGGAAGTCTGGGGGCCAACGTCCTGACTTTC.

This clonotype was recorded many times. V usage is TRBV20-1 and J usage is TRBJ2-1, with 7 bases lining up with TRBD2. Germline CDR1 reads DFQATT; CDR2 reads SNEGSKA (reference sequence). The CDR3 covers 17 residues. V shed 2 bases, J shed 4 bases, and the junction held 14 bases outside the gene matches. In DNA form, the CDR3 reads TGCAGTGCTAGAAGATCAAAGGCTAGCGGCAAATACAATGAGCAGTTCTTC. This encodes CSARRSKASGKYNEQFF.

This clonotype appeared a few times. The chain employs TRBV7-9 and TRBJ1-2; TRBD1 agrees at 7 bases. Germline assignment: CDR1 SEHNR and CDR2 FQNEAQ (reference sequence). The CDR3 spans 14 residues. After removal of 0 bases from V and 7 bases from J, the junction contained 5 bases not matched to a gene. The CDR3 loop is CASSLAGEGAGYTF. The CDR3 nucleotides are TGTGCCAGCAGCTTAGCGGGCGAGGGGGCTGGCTACACCTTC.

The table lists this clonotype with many counts. The chain has TRBV2 and TRBJ1-1, with unresolved D. V was clipped by 4 bases and J by 4 bases, with 10 bases between them. Germline-derived CDR1 and CDR2 are SNHLY and FYNNEI. The CDR3 has 13 amino acids. CDR3 in DNA: TGTGCCAGCAGTGTAGGGTCACCCACTGAAGCTTTCTTT. Its translation: CASSVGSPTEAFF.

The chain joins TRBV7-9 to TRBJ2-2; D gene ambiguous. The V gene lost 5 bases and the J gene lost 5 bases, with 6 bases spanning the gap. Germline V CDR1 and CDR2: SEHNR, FQNEAQ (reference sequence). The CDR3 has 12 amino acids. CDR3 amino acids: CASSEETGELFF. The CDR3 DNA follows: TGTGCCAGCAGCGAAGAAACCGGGGAGCTGTTTTTT.

This clonotype occurred many times. The J gene is TRBJ2-7, the V gene TRBV24-1; D may be TRBD1 (5 bases). The CDR3 consists of 11 residues. CDR1 is KGHDR and CDR2 is SFDVKD in the germline V gene. V gave up 7 bases and J gave up 3 bases, with 6 bases separating them. The CDR3 region has the DNA TGTGCCACCAGCCAGGGCTACGAGCAGTACTTC. It yields the protein CATSQGYEQYF.

Many counts were recorded for this clonotype. The CDR3 spells CASSRQGGSNQPQHF. The CDR3 bases are TGTGCCAGCAGCCGACAGGGAGGGAGCAATCAGCCCCAGCATTTT. The chain has TRBV12-3 or TRBV12-4 and TRBJ1-5; 7 bases line up with TRBD1. The V and J ends lost 6 bases and 1 base, in that order; junction bases with no gene match: 6. This CDR3 spans 15 amino acids.

This clonotype turned up a few times. The chain joins TRBV5-1 to TRBJ2-5; TRBD2 matches 9 bases. The CDR3 length is 14 residues. Trimming cost V 4 bases and J 5 bases; bases outside gene matches: 6. The germline V gene encodes CDR1 SGHRS and CDR2 YFSETQ. This CDR3 reads CASSVGTSYETQYF. CDR3 nucleotides: TGCGCCAGCAGCGTCGGGACTAGCTATGAGACCCAGTACTTC.

This clonotype was detected only a few times. This rearrangement joins TRBV21-1 to TRBJ2-1. TRBV21-1 is reported as a pseudogene. This CDR3 is 13 amino acids long. CDR3 in DNA: TGTGCCAGCAGCAAAGCGTGCGGCAATGAGCAGTTCTTC. This sequence encodes CASSKACGNEQFF.

This clonotype has just a few counts. V and J are TRBV7-8 and TRBJ2-2, with TRBD1 matching 10 bases. The ends lost 5 bases at V and 0 bases at J; junction bases unmatched: 6. CDR1 and CDR2 from the germline V gene are SGHVS and FQNEAQ. The CDR3 has 17 residues. The CDR3 spells CASSARDRGSNTGELFF. CDR3 DNA: TGTGCCAGCAGCGCCCGGGACAGGGGATCGAACACCGGGGAGCTGTTTTTT.

This clonotype showed up many times. This chain uses TRBV10-3 with TRBJ2-7, with 10 bases aligning to TRBD1. The germline gives CDR1 ENHRY, CDR2 SYGVKD. CDR3 length: 15 residues. V shed 10 bases and J 7 bases; nucleotides not matched to a gene: 16. CDR3 in amino acids: CATTAAGTGVREQYF. The DNA for the CDR3 is TGTGCCACTACAGCAGCCGGGACAGGGGTTAGAGAGCAGTACTTC.